A selection of T cell receptor beta chains follows, all from one sample in a study of post-analysis software for immune sequencing data. TCRdb called the PCR reads again in MiXCR, with one record for every CDR3 protein. The profile covers about 570,000 distinct CDR3 sequences, with approximately 34% appearing a single time and approximately 5.4% taken by the ten largest. Sequenced sample: blood. The receptors here all came from a girl younger than 18 with multiple sclerosis. Each CDR3 is given with its conserved first and last residue. Fields, in order: J gene, CDR3 length, V gene, clone size, D gene, CDR3 DNA, CDR3 protein. A D gene is named only where the DNA matches it firmly. Not all rows give a size; the values are once, few, many and, for expanded clones, a class.

J: TRBJ1-1; length: 13; V: TRBV20-1; size: NA; D: TRBD1; DNA: TGCAGTGCTTCTTCCGGGACAGGGAGTGAAGCTTTCTTT; CDR3: CSASSGTGSEAFF
J: TRBJ2-1; length: 16; V: TRBV4-1; size: few; D: TRBD2; DNA: TGCGCCAGCAGCCAACGACTAGCGGGGGGGAGAGACGAGCAGTTCTTC; CDR3: CASSQRLAGGRDEQFF
J: TRBJ2-5; length: 14; V: TRBV12-3/TRBV12-4; size: NA; D: NA; DNA: TGTGCCAGCAGTTTAAGACTCCTACAAGAGACCCAGTACTTC; CDR3: CASSLRLLQETQYF
J: TRBJ2-7; length: 14; V: TRBV20-1; size: NA; D: NA; DNA: TGCAGTGCTAGAGCGTCGGCAGAAGTCTACGAGCAGTACTTC; CDR3: CSARASAEVYEQYF
J: TRBJ2-7; length: 17; V: TRBV20-1; size: few; D: TRBD2; DNA: TGCAGTGCCACCCAACTAGCGGGGGGGCCCACACCCTACGAGCAGTACTTC; CDR3: CSATQLAGGPTPYEQYF
J: TRBJ2-7; length: 17; V: TRBV3-1; size: NA; D: NA; DNA: TGTGCCAGCAGCCAAGATGCTCCGGGGGTATTGTTCTACGAGCAGTACTTC; CDR3: CASSQDAPGVLFYEQYF
J: TRBJ1-1; length: 18; V: TRBV19; size: NA; D: TRBD1; DNA: TGTGCCACTCTACGCGCCAAACAGGGGCAGTCGGGCGACACTGAAGCTTTCTTT; CDR3: CATLRAKQGQSGDTEAFF
J: TRBJ1-2; length: 14; V: TRBV4-1; size: NA; D: TRBD1; DNA: TGCGCCAGTGCACAACAGGGGGTGCGGGATGGCTACACCTTC; CDR3: CASAQQGVRDGYTF
J: TRBJ2-6; length: 15; V: TRBV6-5; size: few; D: TRBD1; DNA: TGTGCCAGCAGGCAAGACAGGGGAGGGGCCAACGTCCTGACTTTC; CDR3: CASRQDRGGANVLTF
J: TRBJ2-5; length: 13; V: TRBV20-1; size: few; D: NA; DNA: TGCAGTGCTAGTAGGACAAGGTTGGGGGAGCAGTACTTC; CDR3: CSASRTRLGEQYF
J: TRBJ1-2; length: 13; V: TRBV4-1; size: few; D: NA; DNA: TGCGCCAGCAGCCAAGATAGGGGAGATGGCTACACCTTC; CDR3: CASSQDRGDGYTF
J: TRBJ2-2; length: 12; V: TRBV4-1; size: NA; D: NA; DNA: TGCGCCAGCAGCCAAGTTAGCGGGGAGCTGTTTTTT; CDR3: CASSQVSGELFF
J: TRBJ2-1; length: 12; V: TRBV5-6; size: NA; D: NA; DNA: TGTGCCAGCAGCTTGGAGGGGCCGGGGAAGTTCTTC; CDR3: CASSLEGPGKFF
J: TRBJ2-3; length: 14; V: TRBV6-5; size: few; D: NA; DNA: TGTGCCAGCAGATATACGGGGCTCACAGATACGCAGTATTTT; CDR3: CASRYTGLTDTQYF
J: TRBJ2-7; length: 15; V: TRBV2; size: few; D: NA; DNA: TGTGCCACCCGGGCCGGGGACAAGATCTCCTACGAGCAGTACTTC; CDR3: CATRAGDKISYEQYF
J: TRBJ2-3; length: 15; V: TRBV15; size: NA; D: NA; DNA: TGTGCCACCAGCAGAGATGGAAGGGTGACAGATACGCAGTATTTT; CDR3: CATSRDGRVTDTQYF
J: TRBJ2-3; length: 14; V: TRBV14; size: NA; D: NA; DNA: TGTGCCAGCAGCCAAACTCGTAGCCCAGATACGCAGTATTTT; CDR3: CASSQTRSPDTQYF
J: TRBJ1-2; length: 13; V: TRBV7-3; size: many; D: NA; DNA: TGTGCCAGCAGCTTACGGCCAGACTATGGCTACACCTTC; CDR3: CASSLRPDYGYTF
J: TRBJ1-2; length: 16; V: TRBV6-6; size: NA; D: TRBD1; DNA: TGTGCCAGCAGTCCCCAACAGGGGACGAAACTAATAGGCTACACCTTC; CDR3: CASSPQQGTKLIGYTF
J: TRBJ1-6; length: 13; V: TRBV2; size: NA; D: NA; DNA: TGTGCCAGGAGGGTCTCGTCGGATTCACCCCTCCACTTT; CDR3: CARRVSSDSPLHF
J: TRBJ2-1; length: 11; V: TRBV5-1; size: many; D: NA; DNA: TGCGCCAGCAGCCTTATTAATGAGCAGTTCTTC; CDR3: CASSLINEQFF
J: TRBJ1-2; length: 16; V: TRBV4-1; size: NA; D: NA; DNA: TGCGCCAGCAGCCAAGTAGCAACAGACGTTAACTATGGCTACACCTTC; CDR3: CASSQVATDVNYGYTF
J: TRBJ2-3; length: 15; V: TRBV6-5; size: NA; D: TRBD2; DNA: TGTGCCAGCAGGCCTAGCGGGGGCGTCGACGGTACGCAGTATTTT; CDR3: CASRPSGGVDGTQYF
J: TRBJ2-1; length: 13; V: TRBV7-3; size: NA; D: NA; DNA: TGTGCCAGCAGCCCCCCCTTGCGAAATGAGCAGTTCTTC; CDR3: CASSPPLRNEQFF
J: TRBJ1-1; length: 12; V: TRBV20-1; size: NA; D: NA; DNA: TGCAGTGTTGGGGGTTTAAACACTGAAGCTTTCTTT; CDR3: CSVGGLNTEAFF
J: TRBJ2-6; length: 19; V: TRBV6-5; size: NA; D: TRBD2; DNA: TGTGCCAGCAGTAACAACTGGGGACTAGCCTTCTCTGGGGCCAACGTCCTGACTTTC; CDR3: CASSNNWGLAFSGANVLTF
J: TRBJ1-1; length: 14; V: TRBV29-1; size: few; D: NA; DNA: TGCAGCGTTCAACGGGGAGTAGTGAACACTGAAGCTTTCTTT; CDR3: CSVQRGVVNTEAFF
J: TRBJ2-7; length: 12; V: TRBV20-1; size: NA; D: NA; DNA: TGCAGTGCTAGCGGCAGACGCTACGAGCAGTACTTC; CDR3: CSASGRRYEQYF
J: TRBJ2-3; length: 15; V: TRBV7-2; size: few; D: NA; DNA: TGTGCCAGCAGCTTCGTCGGGAGAATCACAGATACGCAGTATTTT; CDR3: CASSFVGRITDTQYF
J: TRBJ1-5; length: 14; V: TRBV6-5; size: NA; D: TRBD1; DNA: TGTGCCAGCAGAACCGACAGGGACCGACAGCCCCAGCATTTT; CDR3: CASRTDRDRQPQHF
J: TRBJ1-5; length: 19; V: TRBV6-1; size: few; D: TRBD1; DNA: TGTGCCAGCACCTATGTACGGGGCAGGGGGTTGTATAGCAATCAGCCCCAGCATTTT; CDR3: CASTYVRGRGLYSNQPQHF
J: TRBJ1-5; length: 18; V: TRBV28; size: NA; D: NA; DNA: TGTGCCAGCACCATTCAGGGAGCTATCTATAGTAGCAATCAGCCCCAGCATTTT; CDR3: CASTIQGAIYSSNQPQHF
J: TRBJ1-5; length: 15; V: TRBV5-5; size: NA; D: NA; DNA: TGTGCCAGCAGCTTGGAGGCCAGCCCGTTTGAGCCCCAGCATTTT; CDR3: CASSLEASPFEPQHF
J: TRBJ2-3; length: 14; V: TRBV6-6; size: once; D: NA; DNA: TGTGCCAGCACTTCGACTCGACCCCCCGATACGCAGTATTTT; CDR3: CASTSTRPPDTQYF
J: TRBJ1-1; length: 11; V: TRBV10-3; size: NA; D: NA; DNA: TGTGCCATCAGGATGAACACTGAAGCTTTCTTT; CDR3: CAIRMNTEAFF
J: TRBJ2-1; length: 19; V: TRBV7-9; size: NA; D: TRBD1; DNA: TGTGCCAGCAGCCTAGAGGGACAGGGAAGAGTCTGGACCTACAATGAGCAGTTCTTC; CDR3: CASSLEGQGRVWTYNEQFF
J: TRBJ2-3; length: 13; V: TRBV29-1; size: NA; D: NA; DNA: TGCAGCGTTGAAGACCTAGCCACAGATACGCAGTATTTT; CDR3: CSVEDLATDTQYF
J: TRBJ1-1; length: 11; V: TRBV29-1; size: NA; D: NA; DNA: TGCAGCGTTTTGGAGCGGACTGAAGCTTTCTTT; CDR3: CSVLERTEAFF
J: TRBJ2-6; length: 15; V: TRBV5-1; size: few; D: NA; DNA: TGCGCCAGCAGAATGGGGTTGACAGGGGCCAACGTCCTGACTTTC; CDR3: CASRMGLTGANVLTF